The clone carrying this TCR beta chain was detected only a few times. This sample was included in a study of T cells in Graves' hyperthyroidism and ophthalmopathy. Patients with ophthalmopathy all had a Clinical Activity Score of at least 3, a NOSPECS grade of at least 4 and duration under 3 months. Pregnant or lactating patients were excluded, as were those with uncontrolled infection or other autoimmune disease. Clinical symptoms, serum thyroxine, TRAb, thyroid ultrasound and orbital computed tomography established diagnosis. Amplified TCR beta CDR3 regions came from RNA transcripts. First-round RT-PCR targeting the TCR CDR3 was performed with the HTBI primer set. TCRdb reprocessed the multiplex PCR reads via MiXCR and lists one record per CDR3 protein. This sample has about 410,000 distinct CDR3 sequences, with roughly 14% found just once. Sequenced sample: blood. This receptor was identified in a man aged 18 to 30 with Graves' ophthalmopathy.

The DNA of the CDR3 is TGCGCCAGCAGCCAAGAGAGGCAGGCGGACACCGGGGAGCTGTTTTTT. The encoded protein is CASSQERQADTGELFF. This chain joins TRBV4-1 and TRBJ2-2; no clear D gene. Germline lookup yields CDR1 MGHRA and CDR2 YSYEKL. V lost 0 bases, J lost 3 bases, and 11 bases lay in between. The CDR3 is made up of 16 amino acids.